A selection of T cell receptor beta chains follows, all from one sample in a study of PD-L1 blockade in urothelial cancer. The table came from immunoSEQ multiplex PCR; TCRdb's copy has only in-frame clones and leaves some out. The sample shows more than 45,000 clones, about four fifths of them seen only once. The input for sequencing was PBMCs, taken around atezolizumab (anti-PD-L1) treatment. Receptor source: a man aged 65-85 years with urothelial cancer. CDR3s include the opening cysteine and the closing phenylalanine or tryptophan. D genes are given only for firm matches. Size is stated for part of the rows, as once, few or many counts, or as a class when the clone is expanded.

len	v_gene	d_gene	j_gene	abundance	CDR3nt	CDR3aa
14	TRBV5-6	.	TRBJ2-7	.	TGTGCCAGCAGCTTGTTCCCGAGCTCCTACGAGCAGTACTTC	CASSLFPSSYEQYF
14	TRBV2	.	TRBJ2-7	.	TGTGCCAGCAGTGAAGCAAGACAGGCCTACGAGCAGTACTTC	CASSEARQAYEQYF
16	TRBV28	.	TRBJ2-7	few	TGTGCCAGCAGTTTATTGGGCGGGTTATGGGCGTACGAGCAGTACTTC	CASSLLGGLWAYEQYF
14	TRBV4-1	TRBD1	TRBJ1-2	.	TGCGCCAGCAGTCCGGGACAGGGGGCAAATGGCTACACCTTC	CASSPGQGANGYTF
16	TRBV5-6	TRBD1	TRBJ2-7	.	TGTGCCAGCAGCTTAGGGGGGGGACAGGGGGATTACGAGCAGTACTTC	CASSLGGGQGDYEQYF
13	TRBV5-1	.	TRBJ1-1	.	TGCGCCAGCAGGCCGGGGGGGAGCACTGAAGCTTTCTTT	CASRPGGSTEAFF
14	TRBV21-1	.	TRBJ1-4	.	TGTGCCAGCAGCAGTTGGGACAGGTCTGAAAAACTGTTTTTT	CASSSWDRSEKLFF
15	TRBV18	TRBD1	TRBJ2-7	.	TGTGCCAGCTCACCATCCCGGGACAGGGCTAACGAGCAGTACTTC	CASSPSRDRANEQYF
14	TRBV4-1	TRBD2	TRBJ2-1	.	TGCGCCAGCAGCCAAGATCCCGCGGGAGGGCCTCAGTTCTTC	CASSQDPAGGPQFF
15	TRBV6-1	.	TRBJ1-1	few	TGTGCCAGCAGTGAATCCAGGGGAGAGGGCACTGAAGCTTTCTTT	CASSESRGEGTEAFF
15	TRBV4-1	.	TRBJ2-5	.	TGCGCCAGCAGCCTATCGACAGGAGAAGGAGAGACCCAGTACTTC	CASSLSTGEGETQYF
14	TRBV30	.	TRBJ2-3	.	TGTGCCTGGGGGACCGGACAGATCACAGATACGCAGTATTTT	CAWGTGQITDTQYF
15	TRBV19	TRBD1	TRBJ1-4	.	TGTGCCAGTAGCTACTCAGGGGGAATGAGAAAAAAACTGTTTTTT	CASSYSGGMRKKLFF
13	TRBV5-1	.	TRBJ1-2	.	TGCGCCAGCAGCTCTGACAGAGACTATGGCTACACCTTC	CASSSDRDYGYTF
14	TRBV11-3	TRBD2	TRBJ2-3	.	TGTGCCAGCAGTGCGGGAGGGGGGGTGGATACGCAGTATTTT	CASSAGGGVDTQYF
13	TRBV6-6	.	TRBJ1-1	.	TGTGCCAGCATTAACAGGGCCAACACTGAAGCTTTCTTT	CASINRANTEAFF
17	TRBV27	.	TRBJ2-5	.	TGTGCCAGCAGTTTATCGGGTGGGTGGAGGGAGAGAGAGACCCAGTACTTC	CASSLSGGWRERETQYF
16	TRBV5-5	TRBD1	TRBJ2-2	.	TGTGCCAGCAGCTTCGCCCGACAGGGAAACACCGGGGAGCTGTTTTTT	CASSFARQGNTGELFF
13	TRBV6-1	.	TRBJ2-4	.	TGTGCCAGCAGTGAGCAGGGCCAAAACATTCAGTACTTC	CASSEQGQNIQYF
13	TRBV5-4	.	TRBJ2-5	.	TGTGCCAGCAGCCGGATTGGAGAAGAGACCCAGTACTTC	CASSRIGEETQYF
14	TRBV28	TRBD1	TRBJ2-7	.	TGTGCCAGCAGTCCCCTGGACAGGATCTACGAGCAGTACTTC	CASSPLDRIYEQYF
14	TRBV2	.	TRBJ2-7	once	TGTGCCAGCAGTGGCCGGGACTGGCCCTACGAGCAGTACTTC	CASSGRDWPYEQYF
13	TRBV2	.	TRBJ2-7	.	TGTGCCAGCCTCCCCCGGTTGAGGGACGAGCAGTACTTC	CASLPRLRDEQYF
16	TRBV7-9	.	TRBJ2-7	.	TGTGCCAGCAGCACCGGGGAGCGGACCTCCTCCTACGAGCAGTACTTC	CASSTGERTSSYEQYF
15	TRBV9	.	TRBJ2-2	.	TGTGCCAGCGGCAAAAACCGGGACACCACCGGGGAGCTGTTTTTT	CASGKNRDTTGELFF
14	TRBV7-9	.	TRBJ1-1	.	TGTGCCAGCAGCTCCACCGGGGGGATCTTAGAAGCTTTCTTT	CASSSTGGILEAFF
11	TRBV20-1	.	TRBJ2-1	.	TGCAGTGCTAGAGAGACTTTGGAGCAGTTCTTC	CSARETLEQFF
15	TRBV30	TRBD1	TRBJ1-4	.	TGTGCCTTCGCGCCCCCTACAGGGGCAGGAGAAAAACTGTTTTTT	CAFAPPTGAGEKLFF
15	TRBV2	TRBD1	TRBJ2-1	.	TGTGCCAGCTTGGGAGGGACAGGGGCGAGAGATGAGCAGTTCTTC	CASLGGTGARDEQFF
14	TRBV7-2	.	TRBJ2-7	.	TGTGCCAGCAGCTTAGGCTTTGCGTCCTACGAGCAGTACTTC	CASSLGFASYEQYF
14	TRBV27	.	TRBJ1-5	.	TGTGCCAGCAGTTGGGCGCAGGGAGGCCAGCCCCAGCATTTT	CASSWAQGGQPQHF
13	TRBV5-4	TRBD2	TRBJ2-1	.	TGTGCCAGCAGCTTGGACCGGGAGGCTGAGCAGTTCTTC	CASSLDREAEQFF
17	TRBV5-6	.	TRBJ2-7	.	TGTGCCAGCAGTGCGAGGTCACGTTACGCAGCTTCATACGAGCAGTACTTC	CASSARSRYAASYEQYF
14	TRBV2	TRBD1	TRBJ1-2	.	TGTGCCAGCAACGGCGGACAGGGCGACTATGGCTACACCTTC	CASNGGQGDYGYTF
18	TRBV23-1	TRBD2	TRBJ2-7	.	TGCGCCAGCAGACCAACCTTCTCTGGACTAGCGGCTCCCTACGAGCAGTACTTC	CASRPTFSGLAAPYEQYF
15	TRBV5-1	.	TRBJ1-6	once	TGCGCCAGCAGCTTCGCAGGGTTCTATAATTCACCCCTCCACTTT	CASSFAGFYNSPLHF
14	TRBV5-1	TRBD1	TRBJ2-7	.	TGCGCCAGCAGCCCCGGGACAGGGGGCTACGAGCAGTACTTC	CASSPGTGGYEQYF
12	TRBV28	TRBD1	TRBJ1-2	.	TGTGCCAGAACCCCCGAGGGACAGGCAGACACCTTC	CARTPEGQADTF
16	TRBV5-6	TRBD1	TRBJ1-2	.	TGTGCCAGCAGCATAAACCCCGGACAGGGCTCCGGTGGCTACACCTTC	CASSINPGQGSGGYTF
14	TRBV28	.	TRBJ1-2	.	TGTGCCAGCAGCAACGTGGCGGCCCTCTATGGCTACACCTTC	CASSNVAALYGYTF
14	TRBV27	TRBD2	TRBJ2-7	.	TGTGCCAGCAGACTAGCGGGAGACCCCTACGAGCAGTACTTC	CASRLAGDPYEQYF
15	TRBV6-1	.	TRBJ1-4	once	TGTGCCAGCAGTGATCTCGACAGCTATAATGAAAAACTGTTTTTT	CASSDLDSYNEKLFF
12	TRBV19	.	TRBJ1-2	.	TGTGCCAGTAGTTTCGAGGGCCTTGGCTACACCTTC	CASSFEGLGYTF
11	TRBV2	.	TRBJ1-4	.	TGTGCCAGGAGGCGGGACGAAAAACTGTTTTTT	CARRRDEKLFF
15	TRBV2	.	TRBJ1-5	few	TGTGCCAGCAGTGAATCGGGGGAAGGCAATCAGCCCCAGCATTTT	CASSESGEGNQPQHF